This T cell receptor (beta chain) was sequenced in a study of cytomegalovirus exposure and HLA in healthy donors. Study-wide findings and caveats: Many donors carried some public TCRs, although rarity characterized most TCR sequences.

As to this clone: Its antigen is not identified.

60 Vbeta and 13 Jbeta primers were used in PCR. The authors' processing: In a later analysis, the count reached tens of millions of unique TCR beta chains, with about 10 million shared. Sequencing was performed with immunoSEQ multiplex PCR; in TCRdb, only in-frame clones are kept and a portion is missing. D and trimming were read from the DNA, whereas the V and J calls and clone size are those reported in that table. In the table there are about 200,000 clones, around 82% of which are singletons. The clonotype was recovered from a woman aged 25 to 39 in good health and CMV-seronegative. Sequenced sample: PBMCs.

For the CDR3, the DNA is TGCGCCAGCAGTCGGACGACAGGGACCGGGGAGCTGTTTTTT. Amino acid sequence: CASSRTTGTGELFF. The rearrangement joins TRBV5-1 to TRBJ2-2; 7 positions match TRBD1. This CDR3 has 14 amino acids. V lost 5 bases to trimming and J lost 5 bases; unmatched junction nucleotides: 6. The germline V gene encodes CDR1 SGHRS and CDR2 YFSETQ.